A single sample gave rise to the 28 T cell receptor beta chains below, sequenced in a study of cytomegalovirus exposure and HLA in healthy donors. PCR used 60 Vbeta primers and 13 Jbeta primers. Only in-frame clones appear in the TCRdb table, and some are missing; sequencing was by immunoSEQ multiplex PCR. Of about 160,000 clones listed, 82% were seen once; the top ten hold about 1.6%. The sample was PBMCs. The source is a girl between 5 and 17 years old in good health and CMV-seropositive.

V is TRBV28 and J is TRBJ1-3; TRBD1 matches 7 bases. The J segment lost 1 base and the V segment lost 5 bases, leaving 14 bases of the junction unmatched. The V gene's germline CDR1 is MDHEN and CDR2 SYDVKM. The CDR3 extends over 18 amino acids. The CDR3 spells CASSPLIIDRESGNTIYF. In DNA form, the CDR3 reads TGTGCCAGCAGTCCCCTCATAATCGACAGGGAGTCTGGAAACACCATATATTTT.

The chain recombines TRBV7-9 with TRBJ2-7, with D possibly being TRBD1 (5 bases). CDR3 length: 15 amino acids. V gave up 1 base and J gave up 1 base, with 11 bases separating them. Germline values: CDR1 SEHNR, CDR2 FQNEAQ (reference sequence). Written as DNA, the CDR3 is TGTGCCAGCAGCTTAGAGGTCGGACAATCCTACGAGCAGTACTTC. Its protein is CASSLEVGQSYEQYF.

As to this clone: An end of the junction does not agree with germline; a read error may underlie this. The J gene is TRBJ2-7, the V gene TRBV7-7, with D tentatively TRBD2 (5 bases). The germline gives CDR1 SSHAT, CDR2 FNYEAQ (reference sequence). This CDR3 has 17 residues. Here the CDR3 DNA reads TGTGCTAGCAGCTTAGTGGGAGAAGCACGCGCGGCCTACGAGCAGTACTTC. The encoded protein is CASSLVGEARAAYEQYF.

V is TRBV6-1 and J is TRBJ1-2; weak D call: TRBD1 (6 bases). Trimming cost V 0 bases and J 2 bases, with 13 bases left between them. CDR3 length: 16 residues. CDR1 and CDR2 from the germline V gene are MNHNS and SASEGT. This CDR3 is CASSEALQGINYGYTF. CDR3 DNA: TGTGCCAGCAGTGAAGCGCTTCAGGGGATCAACTATGGCTACACCTTC.

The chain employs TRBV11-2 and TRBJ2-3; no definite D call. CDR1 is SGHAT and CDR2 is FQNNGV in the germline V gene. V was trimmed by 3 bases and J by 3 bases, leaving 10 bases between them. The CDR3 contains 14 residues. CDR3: CASSLGPRTDTQYF. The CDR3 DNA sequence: TGTGCCAGCAGCTTGGGCCCGAGAACAGATACGCAGTATTTT.

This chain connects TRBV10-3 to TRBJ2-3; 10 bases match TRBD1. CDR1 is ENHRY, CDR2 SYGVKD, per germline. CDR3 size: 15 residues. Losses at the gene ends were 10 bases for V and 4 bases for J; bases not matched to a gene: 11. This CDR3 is CATRTGGGFADTQYF. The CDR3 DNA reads TGTGCCACCCGGACAGGGGGAGGGTTTGCAGATACGCAGTATTTT.

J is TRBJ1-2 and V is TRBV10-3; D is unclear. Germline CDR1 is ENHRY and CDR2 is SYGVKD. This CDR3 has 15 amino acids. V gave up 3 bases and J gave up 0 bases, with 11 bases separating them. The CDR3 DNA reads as TGTGCCATCAGTGATCACACGGGGACTAACTATGGCTACACCTTC. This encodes CAISDHTGTNYGYTF.

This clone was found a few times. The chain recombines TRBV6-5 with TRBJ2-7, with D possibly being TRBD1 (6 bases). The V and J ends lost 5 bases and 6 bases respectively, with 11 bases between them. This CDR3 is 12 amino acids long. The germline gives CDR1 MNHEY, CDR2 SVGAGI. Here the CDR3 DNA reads TGTGCCAGCAGTCCCCCGACAGGCGAGCAGTACTTC. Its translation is CASSPPTGEQYF.

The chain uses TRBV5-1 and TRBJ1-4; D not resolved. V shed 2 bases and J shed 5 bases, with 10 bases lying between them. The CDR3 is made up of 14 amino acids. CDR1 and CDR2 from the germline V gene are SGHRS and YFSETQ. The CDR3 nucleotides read TGCGCCAGCAGCTTTGCAGGAGGAAATGAAAAACTGTTTTTT. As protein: CASSFAGGNEKLFF.

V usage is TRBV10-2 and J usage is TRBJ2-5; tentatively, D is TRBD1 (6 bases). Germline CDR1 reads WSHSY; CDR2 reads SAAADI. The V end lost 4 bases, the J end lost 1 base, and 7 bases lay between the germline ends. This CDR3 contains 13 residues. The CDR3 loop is CASSGQVQETQYF. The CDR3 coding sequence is TGCGCCAGCAGTGGACAGGTCCAAGAGACCCAGTACTTC.

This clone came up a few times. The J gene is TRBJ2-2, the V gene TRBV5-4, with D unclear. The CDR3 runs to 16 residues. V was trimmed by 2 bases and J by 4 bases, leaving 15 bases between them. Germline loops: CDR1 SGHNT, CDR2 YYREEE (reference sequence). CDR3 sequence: CASSLGVGDVTGELFF. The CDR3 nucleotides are TGTGCCAGCAGCTTAGGTGTCGGAGATGTCACCGGGGAGCTGTTTTTT.

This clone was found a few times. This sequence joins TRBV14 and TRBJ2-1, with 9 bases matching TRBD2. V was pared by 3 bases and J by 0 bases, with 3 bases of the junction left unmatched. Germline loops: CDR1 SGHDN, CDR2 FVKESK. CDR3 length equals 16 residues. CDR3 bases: TGTGCCAGCAGCCAGGTTAGCGGGAGCTCCTACAATGAGCAGTTCTTC. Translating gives CASSQVSGSSYNEQFF. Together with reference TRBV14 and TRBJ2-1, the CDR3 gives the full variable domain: EAGVTQFPSHSVIEKGQTVTLRCDPISGHDNLYWYRRVMGKEIKFLLHFVKESKQDESGMPNNRFLAERTGGTYSTLKVQPAELEDSGVYFCASSQVSGSSYNEQFFGPGTRLTVL.

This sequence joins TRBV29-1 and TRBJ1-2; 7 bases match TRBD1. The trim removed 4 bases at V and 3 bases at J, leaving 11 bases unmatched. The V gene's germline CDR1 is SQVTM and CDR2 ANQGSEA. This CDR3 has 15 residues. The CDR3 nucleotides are TGCAGCGTTGCTCTTCCGACCGGGACAGACTATGGCTACACCTTC. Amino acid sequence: CSVALPTGTDYGYTF.

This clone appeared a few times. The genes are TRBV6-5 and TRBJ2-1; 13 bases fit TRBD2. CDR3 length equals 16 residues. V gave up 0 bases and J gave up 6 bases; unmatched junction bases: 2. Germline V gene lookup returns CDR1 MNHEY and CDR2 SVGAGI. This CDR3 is CASSYSRTSGSNEQFF. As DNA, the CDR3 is TGTGCCAGCAGTTACTCGAGGACTAGCGGGAGCAATGAGCAGTTCTTC.

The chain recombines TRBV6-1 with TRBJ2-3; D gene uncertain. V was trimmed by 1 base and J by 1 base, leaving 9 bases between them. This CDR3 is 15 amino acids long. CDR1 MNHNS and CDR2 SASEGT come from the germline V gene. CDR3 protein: CASSEGLPGTDTQYF. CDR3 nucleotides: TGTGCCAGCAGTGAAGGTCTCCCGGGCACAGATACGCAGTATTTT.

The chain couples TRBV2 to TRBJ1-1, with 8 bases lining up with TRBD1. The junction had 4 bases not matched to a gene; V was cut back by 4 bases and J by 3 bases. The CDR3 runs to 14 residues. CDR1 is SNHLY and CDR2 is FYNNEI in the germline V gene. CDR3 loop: CASSVGGQDTEAFF. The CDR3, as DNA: TGTGCCAGCAGTGTGGGGGGACAGGACACTGAAGCTTTCTTT.

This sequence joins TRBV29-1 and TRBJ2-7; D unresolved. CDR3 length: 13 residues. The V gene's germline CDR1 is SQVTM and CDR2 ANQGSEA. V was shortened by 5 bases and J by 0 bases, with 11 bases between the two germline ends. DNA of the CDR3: TGCAGCGTTCTTACCGTTAGCTCCTACGAGCAGTACTTC. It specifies CSVLTVSSYEQYF.

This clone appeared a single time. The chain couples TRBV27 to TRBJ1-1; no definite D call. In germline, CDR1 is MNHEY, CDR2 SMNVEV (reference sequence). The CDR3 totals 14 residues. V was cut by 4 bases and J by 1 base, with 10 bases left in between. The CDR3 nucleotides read TGTGCCAGCAGTTACACATTCCGGAACACTGAAGCTTTCTTT. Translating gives CASSYTFRNTEAFF.

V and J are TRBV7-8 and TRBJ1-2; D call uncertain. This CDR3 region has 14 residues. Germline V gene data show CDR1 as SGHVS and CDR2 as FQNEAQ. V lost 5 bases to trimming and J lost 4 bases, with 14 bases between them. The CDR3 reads CASSNRRDPYGYTF. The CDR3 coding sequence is TGTGCCAGCAGCAACCGCCGGGATCCCTATGGCTACACCTTC.

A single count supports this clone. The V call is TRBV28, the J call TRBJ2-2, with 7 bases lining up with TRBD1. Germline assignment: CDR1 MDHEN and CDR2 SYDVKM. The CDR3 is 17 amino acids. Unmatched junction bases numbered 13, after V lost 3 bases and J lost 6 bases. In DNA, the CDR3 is TGTGCCAGCAGTTTTGTTCAGCAGGGGGTCTACCCCGGGGAGCTGTTTTTT. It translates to CASSFVQQGVYPGELFF.

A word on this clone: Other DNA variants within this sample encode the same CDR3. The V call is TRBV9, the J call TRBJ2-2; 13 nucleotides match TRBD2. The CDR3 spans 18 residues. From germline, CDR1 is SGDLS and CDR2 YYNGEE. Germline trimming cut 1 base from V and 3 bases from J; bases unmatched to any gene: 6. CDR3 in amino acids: CASSVPWTSGRDTGELFF. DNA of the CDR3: TGTGCCAGCAGCGTACCCTGGACTAGCGGGAGAGACACCGGGGAGCTGTTTTTT.

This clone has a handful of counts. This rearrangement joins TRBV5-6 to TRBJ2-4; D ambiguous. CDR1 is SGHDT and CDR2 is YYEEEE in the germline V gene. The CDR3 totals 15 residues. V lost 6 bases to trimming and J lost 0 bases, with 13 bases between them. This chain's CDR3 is CASTRGPVAKNIQYF. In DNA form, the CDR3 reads TGTGCCAGCACCAGAGGTCCAGTAGCCAAAAACATTCAGTACTTC.

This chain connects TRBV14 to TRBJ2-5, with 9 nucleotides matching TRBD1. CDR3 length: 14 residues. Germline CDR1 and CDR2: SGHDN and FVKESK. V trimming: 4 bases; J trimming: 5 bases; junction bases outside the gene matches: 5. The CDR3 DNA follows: TGTGCCAGCAGCCGGGGACAGGGTCGGGAGACCCAGTACTTC. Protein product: CASSRGQGRETQYF.

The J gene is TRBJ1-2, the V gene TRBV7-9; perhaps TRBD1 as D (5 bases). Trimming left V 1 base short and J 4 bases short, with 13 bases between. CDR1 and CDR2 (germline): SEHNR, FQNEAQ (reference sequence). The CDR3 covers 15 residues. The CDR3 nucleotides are TGTGCCAGCAGCTTAGGCGGGGGAGAGAGCTATGGCTACACCTTC. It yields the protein CASSLGGGESYGYTF.

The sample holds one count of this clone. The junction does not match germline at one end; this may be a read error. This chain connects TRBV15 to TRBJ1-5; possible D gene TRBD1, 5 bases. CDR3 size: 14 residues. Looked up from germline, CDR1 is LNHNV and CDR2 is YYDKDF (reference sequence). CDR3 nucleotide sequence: TGTGCCACCAGCAGGGGGGGGACGGATCAGGCCCAGCATTTT. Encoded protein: CATSRGGTDQAQHF.

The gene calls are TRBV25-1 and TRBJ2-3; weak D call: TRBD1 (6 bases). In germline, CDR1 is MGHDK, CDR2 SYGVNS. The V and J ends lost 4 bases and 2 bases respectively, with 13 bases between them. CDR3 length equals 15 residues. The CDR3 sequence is CASSGKQGYTDTQYF. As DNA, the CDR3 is TGTGCCAGCAGTGGGAAACAGGGTTACACAGATACGCAGTATTTT.

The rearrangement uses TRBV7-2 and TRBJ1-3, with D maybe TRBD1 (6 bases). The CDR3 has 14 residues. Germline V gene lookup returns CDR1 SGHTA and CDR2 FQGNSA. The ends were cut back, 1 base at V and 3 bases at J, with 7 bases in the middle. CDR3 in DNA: TGTGCCAGCAGCTTAGGGGGGCTTGGAAACACCATATATTTT. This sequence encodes CASSLGGLGNTIYF.

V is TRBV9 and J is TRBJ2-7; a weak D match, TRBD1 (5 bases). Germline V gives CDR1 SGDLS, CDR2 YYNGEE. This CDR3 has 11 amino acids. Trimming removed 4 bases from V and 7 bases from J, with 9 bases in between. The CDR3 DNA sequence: TGTGCCAGCAGCTCAGACAGAGAGCAGTACTTC. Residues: CASSSDREQYF.